This TCR beta chain came from a study of human T cells and chemical hapten exposure. Study-wide results and caveats: Among expanded TCRs, significantly more large CDR3 similarity clusters formed than among controls.

Time point of the sample: patch test 2, 6 weeks after DPC sensitization. Treatment given: therapeutic diphenylcyclopropenone sensitization with weekly scalp DPC. In its sample, this clonotype was seen many times. Its antigen is not known. TCRdb recomputed calls from the RACE reads with MiXCR, one row per CDR3 protein. The sample lists roughly 380,000 distinct CDR3 sequences, more than 5% seen once, with about 5% in the top ten. CDR1 is SGHRS, CDR2 YFSETQ, per germline. Between the trimmed V and J ends, which lost 5 bases and 3 bases, there was a span of 12 bases. This CDR3 is built from 13 residues. The receptor was derived from a woman aged 18-35 years with alopecia areata. Some clones in this sample may be carry-over from other donors' samples. The material was whole blood, obtained in connection with sensitization to the hapten diphenylcyclopropenone (DPC). V is TRBV5-1 and J is TRBJ2-7; tentative D call: TRBD2 (6 bases). The CDR3 is CASSPGVDYEQYF. CDR3 sequence (DNA): TGCGCCAGCAGTCCGGGGGTAGACTACGAGCAGTACTTC.